This TCR beta chain is drawn from a study of Graves' ophthalmopathy and Graves' hyperthyroidism. Serum thyroxine and TRAb, along with clinical symptoms, thyroid ultrasound and orbital computed tomography, were what diagnosis relied on. Germline CDR1 is ENHRY and CDR2 is SYGVKD. The CDR3 covers 15 residues. Trimming removed 2 bases from V and 8 bases from J, with 18 bases in between. RNA transcripts were the source from which TCR beta CDR3 regions were amplified. HTBI primers were employed in first-round RT-PCR, then a second-round multiplex PCR followed. MiXCR, run by TCRdb on the multiplex PCR reads, gives a single entry per CDR3 protein. The sample contains more than 1,000,000 distinct CDR3 sequences, 35% to 40% of which appear only once.

The rearrangement uses TRBV10-3 and TRBJ1-2; D is uncertain. The sequenced material came from peripheral blood or thyroid tissue (not recorded which). The sequence was obtained from an adult man with Graves' hyperthyroidism. CDR3 coding DNA: TGTGCCATCAGTGAGACAGAGGCGCTGAACTTGGGCTACACCTTC. Translating it yields CAISETEALNLGYTF.